The 22 T cell receptor beta chains listed next were all sequenced from one sample in a study of cytomegalovirus exposure and HLA in healthy donors. PCR employed 60 Vbeta and 13 Jbeta primers. Some clones are missing from TCRdb's copy, which holds only in-frame ones; the method was immunoSEQ multiplex PCR. The sample lists approximately 140,000 clones, more than 70% occurring once. The sequenced sample was PBMCs. The receptors come from a middle-aged man in good health and CMV-seronegative.

This clone was seen more than once but under ten times. V is TRBV7-9 and J is TRBJ2-5; 9 bases are a match to TRBD2. The CDR3 spans 15 residues. Per germline, CDR1 SEHNR and CDR2 FQNEAQ (reference sequence). Trimming removed 1 base from V and 7 bases from J; junction bases left unmatched: 7. CDR3 amino acids: CASSLGLAESGTQYF. For the CDR3, the DNA is TGTGCCAGCAGCTTAGGACTAGCGGAATCGGGGACCCAGTACTTC. Looking up the rest from reference TRBV7-9 and TRBJ2-5 gives the full variable domain: DTGVSQNPRHKITKRGQNVTFRCDPISEHNRLYWYRQTLGQGPEFLTYFQNEAQLEKSRLLSDRFSAERPKGSFSTLEIQRTEQGDSAMYLCASSLGLAESGTQYFGPGTRLLVL.

This chain connects TRBV7-3 to TRBJ1-1, with TRBD1 matching over 8 bases. The CDR3 runs 14 residues. V shed 5 bases and J 1 base; nucleotides not matched to a gene: 3. Germline CDR1 reads SGHTA; CDR2 reads FQGTGA. The CDR3 DNA is TGTGCCAGCAGCCGGGACAGGACGAACACTGAAGCTTTCTTT. The encoded protein is CASSRDRTNTEAFF.

This chain connects TRBV5-1 to TRBJ2-2; a possible D gene is TRBD1 (6 bases). This CDR3 spans 16 amino acids. Trimming took off 0 bases at V and 0 bases at J, with 9 bases between the two ends. Germline V gene lookup returns CDR1 SGHRS and CDR2 YFSETQ. The CDR3 loop is CASSLATGSNTGELFF. The CDR3 DNA reads as TGCGCCAGCAGCTTGGCCACAGGGTCGAACACCGGGGAGCTGTTTTTT.

This clone was counted a single time. This chain uses TRBV28 with TRBJ2-7; TRBD2 matches 10 bases. The germline gives CDR1 MDHEN, CDR2 SYDVKM. V lost 2 bases to trimming and J lost 6 bases; unmatched junction nucleotides: 4. This CDR3 has 14 amino acids. The CDR3 nucleotides are TGTGCCAGCAGTTTAAGCGGGGGGGGTGCCGAGCAGTACTTC. Protein sequence: CASSLSGGGAEQYF.

V usage is TRBV5-1 and J usage is TRBJ1-4; TRBD1 matches 7 bases. CDR1 and CDR2 from the germline V gene are SGHRS and YFSETQ. Germline trimming cut 7 bases from V and 4 bases from J; bases unmatched to any gene: 7. The CDR3 covers 14 residues. The CDR3 is CASGMGTVNEKLFF. For the CDR3, the DNA is TGCGCCAGCGGTATGGGGACAGTTAATGAAAAACTGTTTTTT.

This clone turned up a few times. This rearrangement joins TRBV6-5 to TRBJ1-1; a weak D match, TRBD1 (5 bases). Germline loops: CDR1 MNHEY, CDR2 SVGAGI. The V end lost 7 bases, the J end lost 5 bases, and 8 bases lay between the germline ends. This CDR3 has 11 amino acids. CDR3 bases: TGTGCCAGCACTCAGGGAACTGAAGCTTTCTTT. Translated: CASTQGTEAFF.

The chain couples TRBV12-5 to TRBJ2-7; D is unclear. The V gene lost 0 bases and the J gene lost 1 base, with 31 bases spanning the gap. CDR1 and CDR2 from the germline V gene are LGHNT and FRNRAP. The length of the CDR3 is 22 residues. For the CDR3, the DNA is TGTGCTAGTGGTTTGGTACAGCTCGTGGGCATAGAAGTCGCTACTCAATCCTACGAGCAGTACTTC. Translated, it gives CASGLVQLVGIEVATQSYEQYF.

The chain employs TRBV6-5 and TRBJ2-5; D is perhaps TRBD1 (7 bases). The CDR3 runs 15 residues. The V gene's germline CDR1 is MNHEY and CDR2 SVGAGI. Trimming removed 7 bases from V and 5 bases from J, with 20 bases in between. The CDR3 here is CASTPSAGGRETQYF. DNA for the CDR3: TGTGCCAGCACCCCCTCGGCAGGGGGGAGGGAGACCCAGTACTTC.

CDR3 in amino acids: CASSYSVANPYYGYTF. For the CDR3, the DNA is TGCGCCAGCAGCTACTCCGTAGCAAACCCTTACTATGGCTACACCTTC. The genes are TRBV5-1 and TRBJ1-2; D unclear. Germline-derived CDR1 and CDR2 are SGHRS and YFSETQ. Trimming shortened V by 3 bases and J by 3 bases, and 18 bases separated the two germline ends. The CDR3 runs to 16 residues.

The rearrangement links TRBV9 to TRBJ2-2, with 9 nucleotides matching TRBD1. Germline V CDR1 and CDR2: SGDLS, YYNGEE. This CDR3 is 19 amino acids long. The V gene end was trimmed by 0 bases and the J gene end by 4 bases; junction bases not matched to a gene: 13. DNA of the CDR3: TGTGCCAGCAGCGTAGGGGGGGGGACAGGGTCTTTCGGCACCGGGGAGCTGTTTTTT. It encodes CASSVGGGTGSFGTGELFF.

The chain has TRBV7-2 and TRBJ1-1; 8 positions match TRBD1. The junction had 5 bases not matched to a gene; V was cut back by 4 bases and J by 4 bases. The germline gives CDR1 SGHTA, CDR2 FQGNSA. The CDR3 has 14 amino acids. CDR3 bases: TGTGCCAGCAGCTCCTCAGGGGGCATCACTGAAGCTTTCTTT. It translates to CASSSSGGITEAFF.

Of note for this clone: The same CDR3 is also encoded by other DNA sequences in this sample. This chain uses TRBV19 with TRBJ2-5, with TRBD1 identical over 11 bases. This CDR3 contains 16 residues. With V trimmed by 2 bases and J by 5 bases, 7 bases remained unmatched. Germline V gene sequence: CDR1 LNHDA, CDR2 SQIVND (reference sequence). CDR3 in amino acids: CASSISGQGAQETQYF. In DNA, the CDR3 is TGTGCCAGTAGTATATCCGGACAGGGGGCACAGGAGACCCAGTACTTC.

The chain carries TRBV10-2 and TRBJ2-7; 7 nucleotides align to TRBD1. The germline V gene encodes CDR1 WSHSY and CDR2 SAAADI. After removal of 10 bases from V and 2 bases from J, the junction contained 11 bases not matched to a gene. The CDR3 runs to 14 residues. The CDR3 is CATLQGTPPYEQYF. CDR3 bases: TGCGCCACCTTACAGGGGACCCCTCCCTACGAGCAGTACTTC.

The chain recombines TRBV15 with TRBJ2-2, with 7 nucleotides matching TRBD1. The length of the CDR3 is 14 residues. V shed 4 bases and J 3 bases; nucleotides not matched to a gene: 2. CDR1 and CDR2 (germline): LNHNV, YYDKDF (reference sequence). CDR3 loop: CATSKGADTGELFF. Here the CDR3 DNA reads TGTGCCACCAGCAAGGGGGCAGACACCGGGGAGCTGTTTTTT.

This rearrangement joins TRBV11-2 to TRBJ1-1; D is possibly TRBD1 (5 bases). The length of the CDR3 is 11 residues. The V end lost 8 bases, the J end lost 7 bases, and 11 bases lay between the germline ends. Looked up from germline, CDR1 is SGHAT and CDR2 is FQNNGV. The chain's CDR3 is CASSLGDEAFF. Here the CDR3 DNA reads TGTGCCAGCTCATTAGGGGATGAAGCTTTCTTT. The whole variable domain, remainder taken from reference TRBV11-2 and TRBJ1-1, is EAGVAQSPRYKIIEKRQSVAFWCNPISGHATLYWYQQILGQGPKLLIQFQNNGVVDDSQLPKDRFSAERLKGVDSTLKIQPAKLEDSAVYLCASSLGDEAFFGQGTRLTVV.

V and J are TRBV6-5 and TRBJ2-1; no clear D gene. V was pared by 10 bases and J by 6 bases, with 22 bases between. This CDR3 spans 15 amino acids. The germline gives CDR1 MNHEY, CDR2 SVGAGI. The CDR3 spells CATRPPSPRVNEQFF. In DNA form, the CDR3 reads TGTGCCACCCGACCTCCTTCGCCCCGGGTCAATGAGCAGTTCTTC.

This rearrangement joins TRBV6-1 to TRBJ2-4; D is perhaps TRBD1 (5 bases). Trimming removed 4 bases at V and 3 bases at J, with 10 bases between. The CDR3 loop spans 14 amino acids. The germline CDR1 and CDR2 sequences are MNHNS and SASEGT. The CDR3 nucleotides are TGTGCCAGCAGTGGTGACAGATTCAAAAACATTCAGTACTTC. Its translation: CASSGDRFKNIQYF.

The V call is TRBV6-1, the J call TRBJ1-1; TRBD1 is a possible D gene (5 bases). CDR1 MNHNS and CDR2 SASEGT come from the germline V gene. CDR3 length equals 17 residues. The V gene lost 1 base and the J gene lost 4 bases, with 19 bases spanning the gap. CDR3 protein: CASSEDGAVGLGTEAFF. In nucleotides, the CDR3 is TGTGCCAGCAGTGAAGATGGGGCAGTAGGGCTGGGCACTGAAGCTTTCTTT.

This rearrangement joins TRBV5-6 to TRBJ1-4; possible D gene TRBD1, 6 bases. Germline assignment: CDR1 SGHDT and CDR2 YYEEEE. The CDR3 contains 16 residues. Deletions cut 4 bases from V and 0 bases from J, with 13 bases between. The CDR3 spells CASSGPHRATNEKLFF. CDR3 DNA sequence: TGTGCCAGCAGCGGACCCCACAGGGCAACTAATGAAAAACTGTTTTTT.

This clone was counted only a few times. This chain's CDR3 is CASRDRGEAEAFF. In DNA, the CDR3 is TGTGCCAGCAGAGACAGGGGGGAGGCTGAAGCTTTCTTT. This chain joins TRBV2 and TRBJ1-1; 9 bases line up with TRBD1. The CDR3 totals 13 residues. Trimming took 6 bases from V and 6 from J; bases not matched to a gene: 5. Germline V lookup: CDR1 SNHLY, CDR2 FYNNEI.

The chain joins TRBV7-3 to TRBJ2-5; the D gene is possibly TRBD1 (6 bases). The CDR3 length is 14 residues. Germline-derived CDR1 and CDR2 are SGHTA and FQGTGA. The germline V and J ends were trimmed by 1 base and 1 base, with 7 bases remaining between them. The CDR3 protein is CASSLNRVQETQYF. CDR3 coding DNA: TGTGCCAGCAGCTTAAACAGGGTCCAAGAGACCCAGTACTTC.

This chain joins TRBV7-2 and TRBJ2-1; 8 bases agree with TRBD1. J was trimmed by 8 bases and V by 5 bases; bases with no gene match: 8. Germline V gene sequence: CDR1 SGHTA, CDR2 FQGNSA. The CDR3 runs to 14 residues. The DNA of the CDR3 is TGTGCCAGCAGCACCGGACAGGGAATTGATGAGCAGTTCTTC. Protein product: CASSTGQGIDEQFF.